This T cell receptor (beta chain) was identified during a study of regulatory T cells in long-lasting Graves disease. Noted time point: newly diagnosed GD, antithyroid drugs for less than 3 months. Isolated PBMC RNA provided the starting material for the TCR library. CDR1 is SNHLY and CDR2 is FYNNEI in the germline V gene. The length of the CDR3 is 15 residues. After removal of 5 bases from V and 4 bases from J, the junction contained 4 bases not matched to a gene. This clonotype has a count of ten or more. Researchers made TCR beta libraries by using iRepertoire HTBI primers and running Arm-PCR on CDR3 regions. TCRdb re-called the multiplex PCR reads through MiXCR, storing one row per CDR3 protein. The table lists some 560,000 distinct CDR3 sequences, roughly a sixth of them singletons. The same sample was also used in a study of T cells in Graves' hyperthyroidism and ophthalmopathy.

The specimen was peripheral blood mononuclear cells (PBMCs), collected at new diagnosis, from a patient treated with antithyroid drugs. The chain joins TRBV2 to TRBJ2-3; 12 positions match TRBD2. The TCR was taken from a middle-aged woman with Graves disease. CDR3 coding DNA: TGTGCCAGCAGTCCCCGGACTAGCGGGGCAGATACGCAGTATTTT. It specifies CASSPRTSGADTQYF.